This paragraph reports one TCR beta chain. The data stem from a study of patients and donors after allogeneic stem cell transplantation. TCRdb re-called the RT-PCR reads through MiXCR, storing one row per CDR3 protein. The data contain approximately 170,000 distinct CDR3 sequences, 24% of them singletons. Trimming removed 4 bases from V and 10 bases from J; junction bases left unmatched: 12. There are 15 residues in the CDR3. In germline, CDR1 is DFQATT, CDR2 SNEGSKA (reference sequence). The receptor was derived from a human donor who was either an allogeneic HSCT recipient or a stem cell or donor lymphocyte infusion donor (not recorded which). It is not recorded whose cells these are; they may come from a transplant donor. This chain uses TRBV20-1 with TRBJ2-1; 11 positions agree with TRBD2. The sample comprised blood, either unsorted or a sorted T cell fraction (not recorded which). The CDR3 DNA sequence: TGCAGTGCTACCCTAGGACTAGCGGGCAACTGGGAGCAGTTCTTC. As protein: CSATLGLAGNWEQFF.